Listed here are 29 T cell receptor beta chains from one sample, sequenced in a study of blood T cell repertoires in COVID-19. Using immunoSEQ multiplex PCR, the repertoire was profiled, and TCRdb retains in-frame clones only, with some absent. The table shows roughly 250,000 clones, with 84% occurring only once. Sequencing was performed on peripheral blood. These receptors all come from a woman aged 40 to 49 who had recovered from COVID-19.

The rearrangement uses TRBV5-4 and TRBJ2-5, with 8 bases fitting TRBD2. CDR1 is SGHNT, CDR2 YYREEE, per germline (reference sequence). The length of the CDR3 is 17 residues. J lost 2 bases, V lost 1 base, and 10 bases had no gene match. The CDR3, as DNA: TGTGCCAGCAGCTTGATCGCGGGGGGCTCTCTACAAGAGACCCAGTACTTC. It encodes CASSLIAGGSLQETQYF. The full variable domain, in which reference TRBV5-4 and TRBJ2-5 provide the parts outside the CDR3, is ETGVTQSPTHLIKTRGQQVTLRCSSQSGHNTVSWYQQALGQGPQFIFQYYREEENGRGNFPPRFSGLQFPNYSSELNVNALELDDSALYLCASSLIAGGSLQETQYFGPGTRLLVL.

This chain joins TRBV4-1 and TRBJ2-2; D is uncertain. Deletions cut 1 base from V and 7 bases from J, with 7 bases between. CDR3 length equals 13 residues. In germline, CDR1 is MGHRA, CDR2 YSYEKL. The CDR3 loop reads CASSQGYGGELFF. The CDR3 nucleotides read TGCGCCAGCAGCCAAGGGTACGGCGGGGAGCTGTTTTTT.

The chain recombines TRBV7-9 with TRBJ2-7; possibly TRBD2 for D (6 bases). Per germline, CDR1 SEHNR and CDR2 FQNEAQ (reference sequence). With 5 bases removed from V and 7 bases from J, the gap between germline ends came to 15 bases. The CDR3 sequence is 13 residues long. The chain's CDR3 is CASSPGGVKEQYF. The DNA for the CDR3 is TGTGCCAGCAGCCCTGGCGGGGTTAAGGAGCAGTACTTC.

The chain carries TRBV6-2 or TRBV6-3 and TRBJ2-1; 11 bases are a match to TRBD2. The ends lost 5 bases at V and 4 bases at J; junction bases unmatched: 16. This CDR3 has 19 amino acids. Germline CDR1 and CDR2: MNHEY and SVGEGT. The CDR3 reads CASSGSGGARHTSYNEQFF. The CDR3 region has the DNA TGTGCCAGCAGTGGTAGCGGGGGGGCACGCCATACCTCTTACAATGAGCAGTTCTTC.

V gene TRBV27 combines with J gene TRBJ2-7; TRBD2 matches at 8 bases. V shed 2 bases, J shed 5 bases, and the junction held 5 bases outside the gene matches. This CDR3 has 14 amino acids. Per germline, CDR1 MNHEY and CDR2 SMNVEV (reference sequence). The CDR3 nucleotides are TGTGCCAGCAGTTTAATTAGCGGGGCTAACGAGCAGTACTTC. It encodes CASSLISGANEQYF.

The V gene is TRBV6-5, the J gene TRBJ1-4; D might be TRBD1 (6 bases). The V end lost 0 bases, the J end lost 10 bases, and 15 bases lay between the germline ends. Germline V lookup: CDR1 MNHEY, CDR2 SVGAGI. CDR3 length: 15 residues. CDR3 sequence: CASSYSSRGSLKLFF. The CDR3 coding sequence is TGTGCCAGCAGTTACTCGTCCAGGGGAAGTTTAAAACTGTTTTTT.

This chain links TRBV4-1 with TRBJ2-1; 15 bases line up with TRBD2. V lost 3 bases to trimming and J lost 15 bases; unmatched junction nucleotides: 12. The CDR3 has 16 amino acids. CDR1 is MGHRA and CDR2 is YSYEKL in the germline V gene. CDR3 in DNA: TGCGCCAGCAGCCAGGGACTAGCGGGGGGTTTGGGTAGGTTGTTCTTC. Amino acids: CASSQGLAGGLGRLFF.

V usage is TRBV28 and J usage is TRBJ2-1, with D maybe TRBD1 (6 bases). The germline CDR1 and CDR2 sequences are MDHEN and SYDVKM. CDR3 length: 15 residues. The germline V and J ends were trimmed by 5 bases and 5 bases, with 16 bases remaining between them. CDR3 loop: CASSQQGTRHNEQFF. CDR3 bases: TGTGCCAGCAGTCAACAGGGAACCCGTCACAATGAGCAGTTCTTC.

CDR3 protein: CASSRSRLSEAFF. The CDR3 region has the DNA TGTGCCAGCAGCCGGAGCCGCCTCTCTGAAGCTTTCTTT. The chain combines TRBV3-1 (or the pseudogene TRBV3-2) with TRBJ1-1; no clear D gene. This CDR3 has 13 residues. Germline loops: CDR1 LGHDT, CDR2 YNNKEL (reference sequence). V was cut by 4 bases and J by 6 bases, with 12 bases left in between.

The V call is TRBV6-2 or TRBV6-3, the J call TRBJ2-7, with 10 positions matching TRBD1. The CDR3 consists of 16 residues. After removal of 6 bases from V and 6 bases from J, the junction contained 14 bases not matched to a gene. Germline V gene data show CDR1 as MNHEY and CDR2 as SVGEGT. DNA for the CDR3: TGTGCCAGCAGCTGGACAGGGGGTTACCTTTCGGGCGAGCAGTACTTC. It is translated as CASSWTGGYLSGEQYF.

In DNA, the CDR3 is TGTGCCAGCAGGGATGGGGACAGAGACACCGGGGAGCTGTTTTTT. This translates into CASRDGDRDTGELFF. The rearrangement links TRBV3-1 (or the pseudogene TRBV3-2) to TRBJ2-2; 7 nucleotides match TRBD1. Germline V gene sequence: CDR1 LGHDT, CDR2 YNNKEL (reference sequence). With 6 bases clipped from V and 3 bases from J, the junction kept 7 bases outside the gene matches. This CDR3 contains 15 residues.

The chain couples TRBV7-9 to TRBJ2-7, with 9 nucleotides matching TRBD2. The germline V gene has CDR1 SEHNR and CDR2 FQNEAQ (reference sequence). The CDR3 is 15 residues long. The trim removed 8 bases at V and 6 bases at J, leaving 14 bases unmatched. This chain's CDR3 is CASLSLAGPKREQYF. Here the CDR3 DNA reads TGTGCCAGCTTATCTCTAGCGGGGCCTAAGCGCGAGCAGTACTTC.

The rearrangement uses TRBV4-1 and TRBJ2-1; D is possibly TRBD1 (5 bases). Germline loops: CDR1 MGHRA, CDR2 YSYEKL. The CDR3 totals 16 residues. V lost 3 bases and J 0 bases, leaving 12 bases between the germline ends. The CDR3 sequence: CASSQETESSYNEQFF. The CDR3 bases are TGCGCCAGCAGCCAGGAGACAGAGAGCTCCTACAATGAGCAGTTCTTC.

In DNA form, the CDR3 reads TGTGCCAGCAGCCAAAAGGGCAGGGAATACGAGCAGTACTTC. Translated, it gives CASSQKGREYEQYF. The rearrangement links TRBV7-9 to TRBJ2-7; TRBD1 might be the D (5 bases). Germline-derived CDR1 and CDR2 are SEHNR and FQNEAQ (reference sequence). Trimming took 5 bases from V and 4 from J, leaving 15 bases between them. This CDR3 is built from 14 residues.

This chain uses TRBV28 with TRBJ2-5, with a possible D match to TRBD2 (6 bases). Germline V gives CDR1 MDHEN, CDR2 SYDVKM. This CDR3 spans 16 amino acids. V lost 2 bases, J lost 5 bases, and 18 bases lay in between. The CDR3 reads CASSLPGAGNVETQYF. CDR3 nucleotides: TGTGCCAGCAGTTTACCCGGGGCGGGGAACGTGGAGACCCAGTACTTC.

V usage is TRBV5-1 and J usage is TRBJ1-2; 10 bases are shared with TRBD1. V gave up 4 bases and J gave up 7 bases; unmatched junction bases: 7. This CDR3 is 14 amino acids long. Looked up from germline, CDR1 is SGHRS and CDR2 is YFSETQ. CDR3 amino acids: CASSDPTGGFGYTF. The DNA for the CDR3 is TGCGCCAGCAGCGACCCGACAGGGGGCTTTGGCTACACCTTC.

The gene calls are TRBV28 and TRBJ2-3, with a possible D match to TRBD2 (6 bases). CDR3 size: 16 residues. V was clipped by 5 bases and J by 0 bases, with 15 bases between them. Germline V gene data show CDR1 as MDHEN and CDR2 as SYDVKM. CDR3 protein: CASSLPGGESTDTQYF. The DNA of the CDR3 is TGTGCCAGCAGTCTCCCCGGAGGGGAGAGCACAGATACGCAGTATTTT.

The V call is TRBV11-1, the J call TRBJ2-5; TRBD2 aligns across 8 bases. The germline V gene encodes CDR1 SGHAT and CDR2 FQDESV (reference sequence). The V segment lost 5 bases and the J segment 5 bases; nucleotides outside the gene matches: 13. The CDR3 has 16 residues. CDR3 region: CASSLGGGNRWETQYF. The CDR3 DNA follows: TGTGCCAGCAGCCTGGGCGGGGGGAATAGGTGGGAGACCCAGTACTTC. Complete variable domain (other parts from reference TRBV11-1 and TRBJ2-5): EAEVAQSPRYKITEKSQAVAFWCDPISGHATLYWYRQILGQGPELLVQFQDESVVDDSQLPKDRFSAERLKGVDSTLKIQPAELGDSAMYLCASSLGGGNRWETQYFGPGTRLLVL.

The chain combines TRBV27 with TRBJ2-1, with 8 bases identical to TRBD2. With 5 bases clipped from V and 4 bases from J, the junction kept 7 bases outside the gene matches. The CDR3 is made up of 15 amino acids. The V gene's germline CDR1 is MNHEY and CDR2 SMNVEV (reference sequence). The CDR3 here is CASSPAGAVYNEQFF. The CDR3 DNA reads TGTGCCAGCAGTCCAGCGGGGGCCGTTTACAATGAGCAGTTCTTC.

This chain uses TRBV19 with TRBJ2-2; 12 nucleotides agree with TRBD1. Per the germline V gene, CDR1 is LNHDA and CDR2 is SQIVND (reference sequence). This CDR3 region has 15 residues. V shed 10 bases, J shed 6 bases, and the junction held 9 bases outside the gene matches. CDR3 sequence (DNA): TGTGCCACTTACCCCGGGACAGGGGGCCCCGGGGAGCTGTTTTTT. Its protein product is CATYPGTGGPGELFF.

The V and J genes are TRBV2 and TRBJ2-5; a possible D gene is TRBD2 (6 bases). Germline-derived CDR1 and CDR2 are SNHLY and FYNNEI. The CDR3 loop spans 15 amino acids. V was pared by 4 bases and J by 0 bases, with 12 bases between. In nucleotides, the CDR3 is TGTGCCAGCAGTGGGCAACTAGCTTACCAAGAGACCCAGTACTTC. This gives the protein CASSGQLAYQETQYF.

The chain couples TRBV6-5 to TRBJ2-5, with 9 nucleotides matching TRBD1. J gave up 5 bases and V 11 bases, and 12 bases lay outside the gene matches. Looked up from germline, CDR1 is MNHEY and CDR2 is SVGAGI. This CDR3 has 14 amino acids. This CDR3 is CAGTPTGGEETQYF. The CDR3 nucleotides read TGTGCCGGGACCCCGACAGGGGGTGAGGAGACCCAGTACTTC.

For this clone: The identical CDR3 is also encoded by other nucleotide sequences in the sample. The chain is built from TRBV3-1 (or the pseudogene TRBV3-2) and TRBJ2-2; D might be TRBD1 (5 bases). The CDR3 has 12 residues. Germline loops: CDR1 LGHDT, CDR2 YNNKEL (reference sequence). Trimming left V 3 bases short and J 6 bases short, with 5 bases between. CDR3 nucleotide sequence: TGTGCCAGCAGCCAGGGGCCCGGGGAGCTGTTTTTT. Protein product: CASSQGPGELFF.

The CDR3 protein is CASSQRGGETEAFF. Here the CDR3 DNA reads TGTGCCAGCAGCCAGAGGGGCGGGGAAACTGAAGCTTTCTTT. The chain employs TRBV7-9 and TRBJ1-1; weak D call: TRBD1 (5 bases). Germline V CDR1 and CDR2: SEHNR, FQNEAQ (reference sequence). The CDR3 extends over 14 amino acids. Trimming cost V 5 bases and J 5 bases, with 15 bases left between them.

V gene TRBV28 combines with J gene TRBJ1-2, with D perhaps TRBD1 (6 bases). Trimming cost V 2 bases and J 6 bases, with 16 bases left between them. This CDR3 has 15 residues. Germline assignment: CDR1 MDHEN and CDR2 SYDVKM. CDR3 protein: CASSLEVKGGDGYTF. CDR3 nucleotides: TGTGCCAGCAGTTTAGAGGTCAAAGGGGGTGATGGCTACACCTTC.

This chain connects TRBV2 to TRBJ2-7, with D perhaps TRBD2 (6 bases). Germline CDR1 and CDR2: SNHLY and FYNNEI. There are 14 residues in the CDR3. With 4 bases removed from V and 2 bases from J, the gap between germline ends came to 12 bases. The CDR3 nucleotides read TGTGCCAGCAGTGCGGAGCGGGTCACCTACGAGCAGTACTTC. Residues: CASSAERVTYEQYF.

The CDR3 sequence: CASSPGTGGPREQYF. In DNA form, the CDR3 reads TGTGCCAGCAGCCCTGGGACAGGGGGTCCGCGCGAGCAGTACTTC. J is TRBJ2-7 and V is TRBV9; 11 bases match TRBD1. This CDR3 contains 15 residues. The J segment lost 6 bases and the V segment lost 4 bases, leaving 9 bases of the junction unmatched. Germline-derived CDR1 and CDR2 are SGDLS and YYNGEE.

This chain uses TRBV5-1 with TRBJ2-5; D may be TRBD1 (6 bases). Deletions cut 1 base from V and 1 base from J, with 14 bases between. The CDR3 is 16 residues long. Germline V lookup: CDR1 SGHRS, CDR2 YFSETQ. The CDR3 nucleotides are TGCGCCAGCAGCTTGAACGCTGGGGGCCGCCAAGAGACCCAGTACTTC. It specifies CASSLNAGGRQETQYF.

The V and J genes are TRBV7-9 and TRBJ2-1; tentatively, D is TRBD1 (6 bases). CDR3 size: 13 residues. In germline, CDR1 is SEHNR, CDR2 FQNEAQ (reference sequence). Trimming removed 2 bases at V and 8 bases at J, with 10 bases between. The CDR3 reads CASSLTGNHEQFF. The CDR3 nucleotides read TGTGCCAGCAGCTTAACAGGGAACCATGAGCAGTTCTTC.